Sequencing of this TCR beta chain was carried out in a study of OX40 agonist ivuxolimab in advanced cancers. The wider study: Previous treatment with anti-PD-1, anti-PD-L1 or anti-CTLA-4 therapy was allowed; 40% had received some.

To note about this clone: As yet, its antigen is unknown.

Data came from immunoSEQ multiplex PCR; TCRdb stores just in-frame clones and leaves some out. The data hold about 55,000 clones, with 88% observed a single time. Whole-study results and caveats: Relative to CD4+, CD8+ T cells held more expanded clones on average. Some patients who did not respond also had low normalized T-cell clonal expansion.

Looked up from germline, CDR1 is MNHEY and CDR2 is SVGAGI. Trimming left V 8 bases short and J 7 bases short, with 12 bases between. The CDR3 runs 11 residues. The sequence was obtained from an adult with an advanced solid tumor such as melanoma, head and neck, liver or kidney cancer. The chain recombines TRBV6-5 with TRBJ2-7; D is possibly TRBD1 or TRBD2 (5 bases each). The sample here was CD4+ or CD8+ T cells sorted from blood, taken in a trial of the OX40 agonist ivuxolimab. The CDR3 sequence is CASARGREQYF. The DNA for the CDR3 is TGTGCCAGCGCAAGGGGACGAGAGCAGTACTTC.